The next 19 T cell receptor beta chains were all read from a single sample in a study of tissue T cells after allogeneic stem cell transplantation. The data were produced by immunoSEQ multiplex PCR, yet TCRdb's version contains in-frame clones alone and is incomplete. The data hold several hundred clones, with approximately 74% observed a single time. Sample: lymph node tissue. Receptors were obtained from a female BALB/c mouse in good health. For the strain, the MHC haplotype given is H2-d.

For this clone: These gene names are mouse names. The read comes to an end 1 residue before the CDR3 does, leaving the germline J gene to fill in the end. The chain couples TRBV4 to TRBJ2-7; 14 bases agree with TRBD2. The V gene's germline CDR1 is LGHDT and CDR2 YNNKQL (reference sequence). The CDR3 covers 15 residues. Unmatched junction bases numbered 6, after V lost 5 bases and J lost 6 bases. CDR3 region: CASSTGTGGAREQYF. The covered CDR3 bases are TGTGCCAGCAGCACCGGGACTGGGGGGGCGCGTGAACAGTAC.

This clone was seen more than once but under ten times. Genes and germline are mouse. Read sequence stops 1 residue before the CDR3 end, and the germline J gene provides the missing end. The chain links TRBV13-1 to TRBJ2-7; 11 bases fit TRBD2. The ends lost 4 bases at V and 6 bases at J; junction bases unmatched: 6. CDR1 and CDR2 from the germline V gene are NSHNY and SYGAGN. The CDR3 runs to 14 residues. The covered CDR3 bases are TGTGCCAGCAGTCACACTGGGGGGGCGCGTGAACAGTAC. Encoded protein: CASSHTGGAREQY. The complete CDR3 protein is CASSHTGGAREQYF.

As to this clone: The gene names here belong to mouse. The CDR3 extends 1 residue past the end of the read, so its final part is completed from the germline J gene. This chain links TRBV2 with TRBJ2-7; 8 bases map to TRBD2. J was trimmed by 3 bases and V by 0 bases; bases with no gene match: 4. The CDR3 sequence is 15 residues long. CDR1 LGHNA and CDR2 YSYQKL come from the germline V gene. The part of the CDR3 DNA that was read is TGTGCCAGCAGCCAAGATTTCTGGGGGGTCTATGAACAGTAC. Protein: CASSQDFWGVYEQY. The CDR3 in full is CASSQDFWGVYEQYF.

As concerns this clone: Gene names follow the mouse nomenclature. The DNA ends 1 residue before the CDR3 does, and the rest of the CDR3 is filled in from the germline J gene. This chain connects TRBV4 to TRBJ1-3, with TRBD1 matching over 7 bases. Germline-derived CDR1 and CDR2 are LGHDT and YNNKQL (reference sequence). The length of the CDR3 is 14 residues. V shed 7 bases, J shed 0 bases, and the junction held 3 bases outside the gene matches. The CDR3: CASNRQGSGNTLYF. The CDR3 bases that were read are TGTGCCAGCAACCGACAGGGTTCTGGAAATACGCTCTAT.

As for this clone: Gene names and germline match the mouse. Partial CDR3 DNA: TGTGCCAGCAGTGATGGGGGTGAGGACACCTTGTAC. Protein sequence: CASSDGGEDTLY. The whole CDR3 sequence reads CASSDGGEDTLYF. V usage is TRBV13-3 and J usage is TRBJ2-4; no definite D call. The read gets to within 1 residue of the CDR3 end, and the germline J gene fills in the rest. The CDR3 loop spans 13 amino acids. Deletions cut 0 bases from V and 7 bases from J, with 9 bases between. Germline lookup yields CDR1 NNHDY and CDR2 SYVADS. Full variable domain (missing parts from reference TRBV13-3 and TRBJ2-4): EAAVTQSPRSKVAVTGGKVTLSCHQTNNHDYMYWYRQDTGHGLRLIHYSYVADSTEKGDIPDGYKASRPSQENFSLILELASLSQTAVYFCASSDGGEDTLYFGAGTRLSVL.

Details on this clone: Mouse names are used for the genes. With the read ending 1 residue before the CDR3 end, the germline J gene is used to fill in that end. V gene TRBV2 combines with J gene TRBJ2-3, with 7 bases matching TRBD1. V gave up 1 base and J gave up 4 bases; unmatched junction bases: 8. Germline values: CDR1 LGHNA, CDR2 YSYQKL. The CDR3 extends over 16 amino acids. The sequenced part of the CDR3 DNA is TGTGCCAGCAGCCAAGGGCATCGACAGGGCCCAGAAACGCTGTAT. It translates to CASSQGHRQGPETLY. The entire CDR3 is CASSQGHRQGPETLYF.

Details on this clone: Mouse gene names and germline throughout. CDR3 DNA, as far as it was read: TGTGCCAGCAGTATCCCCGGGACATCTAGTGCAGAAACGCTGTAT. Amino acid sequence: CASSIPGTSSAETLY. The entire CDR3 sequence reads CASSIPGTSSAETLYF. V and J are TRBV19 and TRBJ2-3, with a tentative D call TRBD1 (6 bases). Coverage ceases 1 residue before the CDR3 finishes, and the germline J gene fills in the end. This CDR3 has 16 residues. V dropped 2 bases and J dropped 0 bases, with 13 bases sitting between them. Germline V gene lookup returns CDR1 FNHDT and CDR2 SITEND (reference sequence).

Notes on this clone: Gene names and germline match the mouse. The read halts 1 residue ahead of the CDR3 end, with the missing end drawn from the germline J gene. The chain has TRBV19 and TRBJ2-5; the match to TRBD1 covers 8 bases. Per germline, CDR1 FNHDT and CDR2 SITEND (reference sequence). The CDR3 has 13 amino acids. With 5 bases clipped from V and 3 bases from J, the junction kept 2 bases outside the gene matches. The CDR3 bases that were read are TGTGCCAGCAGATGGACAGGGCAAGACACCCAGTAC. It encodes CASRWTGQDTQY. The whole CDR3 reads CASRWTGQDTQYF.

In regard to this clone: Genes and germline come from the mouse. The CDR3 is cut off 1 residue early in the read; its end comes from the germline J gene. V gene TRBV31 combines with J gene TRBJ2-2, with TRBD1 identical over 9 bases. Germline V gene data show CDR1 as GKSSPN and CDR2 as SITVG. The CDR3 is 15 amino acids. The junction had 8 bases not matched to a gene; V was cut back by 3 bases and J by 6 bases. Incomplete CDR3 DNA: TGTGCCTGGAGAAGGGACAGGGCGGTCCCCGGGCAGCTCTAC. This gives the protein CAWRRDRAVPGQLY. The CDR3 as a whole reads CAWRRDRAVPGQLYF.

This clone was detected only a few times. Each gene name is a mouse one. The read gets to within 1 residue of the CDR3 end, and the germline J gene fills in the rest. This chain connects TRBV5 to TRBJ2-3, with D unclear. Germline V lookup: CDR1 LGHNA, CDR2 YNLKQL (reference sequence). The CDR3 spans 14 residues. Trimming cost V 0 bases and J 1 base, with 5 bases left between them. The sequenced CDR3 bases are TGTGCCAGCAGCCAAGACAGTCGTGCAGAAACGCTGTAT. It specifies CASSQDSRAETLY. The whole CDR3 sequence is CASSQDSRAETLYF.

Comments on this clone: Gene names are the mouse ones. The sequenced fragment ends 1 residue before the CDR3 boundary, so the rest is inferred from the germline J gene. The J gene is TRBJ2-3, the V gene TRBV13-3; D is ambiguous. In germline, CDR1 is NNHDY, CDR2 SYVADS. Between the trimmed V and J ends, which lost 1 base and 0 bases, there was a span of 6 bases. This CDR3 has 14 residues. CDR3 amino acids: CASSDTGSAETLYF. CDR3 bases read: TGTGCCAGCAGTGATACGGGGAGTGCAGAAACGCTGTAT.

Turning to this clone: Any gene name here is a mouse gene name. The CDR3 end falls 1 residue outside the read, so it is completed with the germline J gene. The J gene is TRBJ2-7, the V gene TRBV13-2; 7 positions agree with TRBD2. The CDR3 totals 14 residues. With 0 bases clipped from V and 4 bases from J, the junction kept 4 bases outside the gene matches. Germline V gives CDR1 NNHNN, CDR2 SYGAGS (reference sequence). CDR3 bases read: TGTGCCAGCGGTGATGCCCCTGGGGGTTATGAACAGTAC. Protein product: CASGDAPGGYEQY. The entire CDR3 sequence reads CASGDAPGGYEQYF.

For this clone: Each gene name is a mouse one. Read data end 1 residue before the CDR3 end; the end is taken from the germline J gene. The V gene is TRBV4, the J gene TRBJ1-1, with TRBD1 matching over 8 bases. The CDR3 extends over 14 amino acids. The germline gives CDR1 LGHDT, CDR2 YNNKQL (reference sequence). V was clipped by 3 bases and J by 1 base; unmatched bases: 1. CDR3 in amino acids: CASSYGTGNTEVFF. The covered CDR3 bases are TGTGCCAGCAGCTACGGGACAGGGAACACAGAAGTCTTC.

Details on this clone: Genes here carry mouse names. The read terminates 1 residue ahead of where the CDR3 ends, so the germline J gene completes it. This chain uses TRBV2 with TRBJ1-5, with a tentative D call TRBD1 (6 bases). V gave up 4 bases and J gave up 3 bases, with 7 bases separating them. CDR3 length: 13 amino acids. Germline lookup yields CDR1 LGHNA and CDR2 YSYQKL. Partial CDR3 DNA: TGTGCCAGCAGCCCGGACAGCAACCAGGCTCCGCTT. Translation: CASSPDSNQAPL. The entire CDR3 sequence reads CASSPDSNQAPLF.

As regards this clone: Gene names are mouse gene names. CDR3 bases read: TGTGCCAGCAGTCTAAAGGGGGCAAACTCCGACTACACC. It encodes CASSLKGANSDYT. The full CDR3 reads CASSLKGANSDYTF. The gene calls are TRBV24 and TRBJ1-2; D is perhaps TRBD1 (6 bases). From the germline J gene comes the end of the CDR3, since the read stops 1 residue before it. With 3 bases removed from V and 0 bases from J, the gap between germline ends came to 8 bases. The CDR3 loop spans 14 amino acids. In germline, CDR1 is KGHTA, CDR2 FRNEEI.

A note on this clone: Mouse names are used for the genes. The read is 1 residue too short to cover the CDR3 end, so that end is filled in from the germline J gene. V and J are TRBV5 and TRBJ1-1, with a possible D match to TRBD1 (6 bases). Trimming cost V 4 bases and J 3 bases, with 15 bases left between them. CDR3 size: 15 residues. Germline values: CDR1 LGHNA, CDR2 YNLKQL (reference sequence). CDR3 amino acids: CASSLAGGADTEVFF. The sequenced CDR3 bases are TGTGCCAGCAGCCTGGCGGGGGGCGCGGACACAGAAGTCTTC.

On this clone: Genes here carry mouse names. Other DNA variants within this sample encode the same CDR3. The covered CDR3 bases are TGTGCTAGCAGTAGAGACGGGATTTCCAACGAAAGATTATTT. It translates to CASSRDGISNERLF. In full, the CDR3 reads CASSRDGISNERLFF. This sequence joins TRBV17 and TRBJ1-4; D uncertain. With the read ending 1 residue before the CDR3 end, the germline J gene is used to fill in that end. This CDR3 region has 15 residues. Germline-derived CDR1 and CDR2 are MNHDT and YYDKIL. V lost 0 bases and J lost 0, with 5 bases in between.

To note about this clone: The gene names here belong to mouse. The DNA ends 1 residue before the CDR3 does, and the rest of the CDR3 is filled in from the germline J gene. This rearrangement joins TRBV19 to TRBJ2-1; 9 positions agree with TRBD1. Germline values: CDR1 FNHDT, CDR2 SITEND (reference sequence). This CDR3 has 15 residues. V dropped 1 base and J dropped 2; count of bases not matched to a gene: 1. The sequenced part of the CDR3 DNA is TGTGCCAGCAGTATAAGGGACAGGGACTATGCTGAGCAGTTC. Amino acid sequence: CASSIRDRDYAEQF. The complete CDR3 sequence is CASSIRDRDYAEQFF.

On this clone itself: Mouse gene names apply. The read falls 1 residue short of the CDR3 end, and the missing part is taken from the germline J gene. The V and J genes are TRBV19 and TRBJ2-4; TRBD2 aligns across 9 bases. The CDR3 has 13 amino acids. Germline-derived CDR1 and CDR2 are FNHDT and SITEND (reference sequence). The V segment lost 3 bases and the J segment 7 bases; nucleotides outside the gene matches: 3. CDR3 amino acids: CASSRGTGYTLYF. The DNA read from the CDR3 is TGTGCCAGCAGTAGGGGGACTGGGTACACCTTGTAC.